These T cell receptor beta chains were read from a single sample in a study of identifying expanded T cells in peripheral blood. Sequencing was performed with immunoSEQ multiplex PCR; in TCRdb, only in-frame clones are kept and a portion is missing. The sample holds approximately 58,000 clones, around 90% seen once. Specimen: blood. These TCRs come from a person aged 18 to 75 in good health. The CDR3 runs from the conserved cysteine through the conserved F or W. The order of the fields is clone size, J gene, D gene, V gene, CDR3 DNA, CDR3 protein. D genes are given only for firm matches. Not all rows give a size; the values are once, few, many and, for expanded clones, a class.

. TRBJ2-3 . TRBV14 TGTGCCAGCAGCCAAGATGGAAGGTTAAGGACAGATACGCAGTATTTT CASSQDGRLRTDTQYF
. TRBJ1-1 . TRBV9 TGTGCCAGCAGCGTAGAGGGAGGGGGCACTGAAGCTTTCTTT CASSVEGGGTEAFF
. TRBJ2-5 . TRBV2 TGTGCCAGTGGGCCGGGCGGCACCTTAGAGACCCAGTACTTC CASGPGGTLETQYF
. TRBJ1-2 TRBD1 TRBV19 TGTGCCAGTACCTCCCCAGCCGGGACAGGGGGAAATGGCTACACCTTC CASTSPAGTGGNGYTF
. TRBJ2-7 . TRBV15 TGTGCCACCAGCTTAAACCAGGGTTACGAGCAGTACTTC CATSLNQGYEQYF
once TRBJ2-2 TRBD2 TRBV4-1 TGCGCCAGCAGCCAAAAAGACCCTGGGTTAGCGGGGAACACCGGGGAGCTGTTTTTT CASSQKDPGLAGNTGELFF
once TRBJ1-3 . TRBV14 TGTGCCAGCAGCCCTATGCAGACATCCCGCAAGGGCGCCATATATTTT CASSPMQTSRKGAIYF
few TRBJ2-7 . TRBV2 TGTGCCAGCAGTGGTGCGATCGAGCAGTACTTC CASSGAIEQYF
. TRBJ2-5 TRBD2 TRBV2 TGTGCCAGCAGTGGACTAGCGGGAGGAGGAGTGGAGACCCAGTACTTC CASSGLAGGGVETQYF
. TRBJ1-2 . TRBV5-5 TGTGCCAGCAGCGTTGGCTCGCCTCGCTCTGGCTACACCTTC CASSVGSPRSGYTF
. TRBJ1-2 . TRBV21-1 TGTGCCAGCACCTCCCCATGGAAGCTGGGGGATGGCTACACCTTC CASTSPWKLGDGYTF
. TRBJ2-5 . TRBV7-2 TGTGCCAGCAGCCCGGACCGAGAGACCCAGTACTTC CASSPDRETQYF
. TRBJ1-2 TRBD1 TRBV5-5 TGTGCCAGCAGCTCCGGGACAGGGGGCATTGTGGGAGGCTACACCTTC CASSSGTGGIVGGYTF